This T cell receptor beta chain was captured by sequencing in a study of cytomegalovirus exposure and HLA in healthy donors. Study findings and constraints: A later analysis reported that several of the most significant clusters appeared to be linked to common viral pathogens, among them Epstein-Barr virus. The presence/absence work took it that sequencing depth was about the same across donors. Most subjects had HLA-A and HLA-B alleles reportedly predicted accurately by TCR beta sequences.

As regards this clone: Its specificity is not known. Other DNA sequences in the sample encode the same CDR3.

In the PCR, 60 Vbeta and 13 Jbeta primers were used. Profiling relied on immunoSEQ multiplex PCR, and the TCRdb table lists in-frame clones only, not all of them. The repertoire includes 90,000 to 100,000 clones, approximately 80% of them detected once, and just over 0.75% sits in the top ten. CDR1 is LNHNV, CDR2 YYDKDF, per germline (reference sequence). This CDR3 comprises 15 residues. V lost 0 bases, J lost 5 bases, and 5 bases stayed unmatched. The receptor was derived from a woman in her sixties in good health and CMV-seronegative. The V gene is TRBV15, the J gene TRBJ1-1, with TRBD1 matching 8 bases. Sequencing was carried out using PBMCs. The CDR3: CATSRDLGQGTEAFF. The CDR3, as DNA: TGTGCCACCAGCAGAGATTTAGGACAGGGAACTGAAGCTTTCTTT.